The sequence of this T cell receptor beta chain was determined in a study of T-cell memory formation after mild COVID-19. Overall study findings and caveats: Day 15 to 85 contracting clones showed balanced CD4/CD8; day 15 to 37 expanders favored CD4+. Researchers found some responding clones in pre-infection memory, a sign that cross-reactive memory joined. The second-wave clones peaking on day 37 were not confirmed as SARS-CoV-2-specific.

This clonotype was seen only a few times. The antigen is undetermined. Using constant-segment primers, 5'RACE produced TCR alpha and TCR beta cDNA libraries carrying sample barcodes and UMIs. TCRdb passed the 5' RACE reads through MiXCR, listing each CDR3 protein once. The sample has roughly 280,000 distinct CDR3 sequences; 15% to 20% are singletons. CDR1 is SGHRS and CDR2 is YFSETQ in the germline V gene. The CDR3 is 15 amino acids. V lost 4 bases to trimming and J lost 8 bases; unmatched junction nucleotides: 12. This clonotype originated in a man aged 18 to 29 who had mild COVID-19 (a few samples of this study predate the infection). Cell type and time point are not known. Sequenced: PBMCs or a T cell subset sorted from them (not recorded which). The chain uses TRBV5-1 and TRBJ2-1, with 7 bases identical to TRBD1. The CDR3 protein is CASSARDRSSDEQFF. The DNA of the CDR3 is TGCGCCAGCAGCGCCCGGGACAGAAGTTCGGATGAGCAGTTCTTC.